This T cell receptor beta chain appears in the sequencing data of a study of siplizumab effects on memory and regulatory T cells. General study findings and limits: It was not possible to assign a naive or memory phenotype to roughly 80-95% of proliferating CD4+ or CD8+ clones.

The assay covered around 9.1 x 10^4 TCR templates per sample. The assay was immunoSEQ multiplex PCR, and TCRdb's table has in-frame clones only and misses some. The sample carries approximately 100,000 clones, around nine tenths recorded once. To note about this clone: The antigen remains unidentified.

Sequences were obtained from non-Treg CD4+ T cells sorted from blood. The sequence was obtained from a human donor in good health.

The CDR3, as DNA: TGTGCCAGCAGCGAGCGACAGACAAATAATTCACCCCTCCACTTT. Protein product: CASSERQTNNSPLHF. This rearrangement joins TRBV5-8 to TRBJ1-6; a possible D gene is TRBD1 (5 bases). Germline CDR1 and CDR2: SGHTS and YDEGEE. The CDR3 is made up of 15 amino acids. The germline V and J ends were trimmed by 4 bases and 5 bases, with 13 bases remaining between them.